This entry features one T cell receptor beta chain sequence. The CDR3 extends over 15 amino acids. Per the germline V gene, CDR1 is SGHTA and CDR2 is FQGNSA. The V end was cut by 5 bases, the J end by 1 base, with 13 bases between. The sample is drawn from a study of blood T cell repertoires in COVID-19. Study-level information: Sample material is recorded as cDNA or gDNA derived from T cells, B-cell-depleted T cells, or PBMCs.

Source study methods: Amplification with reference gene primers provided the estimates of nucleated cell counts. The assay was immunoSEQ multiplex PCR, and TCRdb's table has in-frame clones only and misses some. V and J calls and clone size are as listed in that table; D and trimming were resolved from the DNA. This table has about 85,000 clones, more than 85% appearing once. The TCR sequence derives from a human donor with active COVID-19. The donor label of this sample is uncertain. Sequencing input: peripheral blood. The rearrangement joins TRBV7-2 to TRBJ2-3; D is possibly TRBD2 (6 bases). The CDR3 nucleotides are TGTGCCAGCAGCGGGTCTAGCGAACGCACAGATACGCAGTATTTT. It translates to CASSGSSERTDTQYF.